The T cell receptor beta chain described here comes from a study of cytomegalovirus exposure and HLA in healthy donors. Study summary: A data release that came early held 80 million to 95 million unique TCRs from HLA-typed donors.

Study-wide points: The authors listed some 150 TCR beta chains as cytomegalovirus-associated.

Amplification used 60 Vbeta primers and 13 Jbeta primers. Using immunoSEQ multiplex PCR, the repertoire was profiled, and TCRdb retains in-frame clones only, with some absent. This sample has 150,000 or so clones, with 82% found just once. With respect to this clone: The antigen is undetermined.

There are 14 residues in the CDR3. Germline V gene sequence: CDR1 SGHRS, CDR2 YFSETQ. V lost 1 base and J lost 2, with 8 bases in between. The clonotype was recovered from a man between 18 and 35 years old in good health and CMV-seropositive. The material sequenced was PBMCs. The genes are TRBV5-1 and TRBJ2-3; D gene uncertain. CDR3 coding DNA: TGCGCCAGCAGCTTGACACCGTACACAGATACGCAGTATTTT. Encoded protein: CASSLTPYTDTQYF.